This T cell receptor (beta chain) is from a study of blood T cell repertoires in COVID-19. The overall study: The United States, Italy and Spain supplied acute and convalescent COVID-19 samples.

This clone has only a few counts. J gave up 0 bases and V 4 bases, and 6 bases lay outside the gene matches. This CDR3 is built from 15 residues. Germline CDR1 and CDR2: SGHDT and YYEEEE. Sequencing was performed with immunoSEQ multiplex PCR; in TCRdb, only in-frame clones are kept and a portion is missing. The repertoire holds 540,000 or so clones, with 85% to 90% as singletons. Input material: peripheral blood. The TCR originated in a woman aged 45-59 years with COVID-19, enrolled during active disease. The chain is built from TRBV5-6 and TRBJ2-7; 8 bases are a match to TRBD1. CDR3 nucleotide sequence: TGTGCCAGCAGCCTTCAGGGGGCCAGCTCCTACGAGCAGTACTTC. Translating it yields CASSLQGASSYEQYF.